The clone carrying this T cell receptor beta chain appeared once. The CDR3 is 16 residues long. J gave up 4 bases and V 5 bases, and 12 bases lay outside the gene matches. In germline, CDR1 is LNHDA, CDR2 SQIVND (reference sequence). This record belongs to a study of control samples from healthy donors and cancer patients. Method: immunoSEQ multiplex PCR; TCRdb's copy keeps in-frame clones and lacks some. The sample has roughly 45,000 clones; more than 80% are singletons. Sequencing was carried out using PBMCs. The V call is TRBV19, the J call TRBJ2-5; 8 bases fit TRBD2. The clonotype comes from a man aged 25 to 40 with colorectal cancer. The CDR3 DNA follows: TGTGCCAGTAGTCCGAACAGCGGGGGAGGCCGAGAGACCCAGTACTTC. Translating it yields CASSPNSGGGRETQYF.